This T cell receptor (beta chain) was profiled in a study of follicular helper T cells after annual influenza vaccination. Study-wide context: Across the 2013-2014, 2014-2015 and 2015-2016 vaccination seasons, some subjects were resampled.

General observations from the study: Yearly vaccinations repeatedly recalled conserved clonotypes in ICOS+CD38+ cTfh.

A note on this clone: The antigen is unknown.

The length of the CDR3 is 14 residues. The V and J ends lost 7 bases and 0 bases respectively, with 9 bases between them. Germline V gives CDR1 ENHRY, CDR2 SYGVKD. Time point reported: 2014-2015 season, 7 days after vaccination. Before and after seasonal inactivated influenza vaccination, adults gave blood for sorting CD4 subsets for sequencing. Sorted cTfh were non-naive CD4+CXCR5+PD-1+, either ICOS+CD38+ or ICOS-CD38-. Sequenced by immunoSEQ multiplex PCR; TCRdb stores in-frame clones only, minus some. The sample shows several thousand clones, approximately 80% of them seen only once. The genes are TRBV10-3 and TRBJ2-2; TRBD2 might be the D (5 bases). This sequence was found in an adult who received the influenza vaccine. The sample in question was CXCR5+ CD38- circulating T follicular helper cells from blood, obtained 7 days after influenza vaccination. Regarding subset: circulating Tfh, non-naive CD4+CXCR5+PD-1+ (ICOS+CD38+ or ICOS-CD38-). The CDR3 loop is CAITSGSNTGELFF. In DNA, the CDR3 is TGTGCCATCACGAGCGGCTCGAACACCGGGGAGCTGTTTTTT.